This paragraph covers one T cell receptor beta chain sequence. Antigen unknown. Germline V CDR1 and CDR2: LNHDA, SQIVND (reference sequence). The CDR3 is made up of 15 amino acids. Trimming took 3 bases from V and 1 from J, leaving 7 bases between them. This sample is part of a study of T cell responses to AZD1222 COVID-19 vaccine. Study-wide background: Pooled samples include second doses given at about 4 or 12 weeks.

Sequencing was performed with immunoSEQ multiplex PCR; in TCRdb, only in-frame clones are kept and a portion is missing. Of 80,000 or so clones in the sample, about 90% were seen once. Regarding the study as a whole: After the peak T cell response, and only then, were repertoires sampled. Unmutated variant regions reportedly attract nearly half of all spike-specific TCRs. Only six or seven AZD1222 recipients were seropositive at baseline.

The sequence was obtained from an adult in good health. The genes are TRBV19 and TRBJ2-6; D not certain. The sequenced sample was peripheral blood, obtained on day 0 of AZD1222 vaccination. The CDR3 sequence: CASSIKVSGANVLTF. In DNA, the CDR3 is TGTGCCAGTAGTATCAAGGTATCTGGGGCCAACGTCCTGACTTTC.